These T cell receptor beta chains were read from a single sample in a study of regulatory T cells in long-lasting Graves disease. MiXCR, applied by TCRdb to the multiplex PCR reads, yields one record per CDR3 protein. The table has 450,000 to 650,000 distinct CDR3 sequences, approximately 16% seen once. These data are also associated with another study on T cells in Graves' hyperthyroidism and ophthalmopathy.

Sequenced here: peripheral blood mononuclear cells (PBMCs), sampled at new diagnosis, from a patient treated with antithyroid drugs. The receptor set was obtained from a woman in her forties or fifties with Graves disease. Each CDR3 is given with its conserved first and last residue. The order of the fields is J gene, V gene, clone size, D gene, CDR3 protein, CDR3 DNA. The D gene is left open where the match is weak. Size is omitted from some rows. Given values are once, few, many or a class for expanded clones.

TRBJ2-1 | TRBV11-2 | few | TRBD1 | CASSLDLRDRGPEQFF | TGTGCCAGCAGCTTAGATCTTCGGGACAGGGGGCCTGAGCAGTTCTTC
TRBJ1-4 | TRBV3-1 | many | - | CASSQAATNEKLFF | TGTGCCAGCAGCCAAGCCGCAACTAATGAAAAACTGTTTTTT
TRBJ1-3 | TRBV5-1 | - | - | CASSLDSEGNTIYF | TGCGCCAGCAGCTTGGACTCCGAAGGAAACACCATATATTTT
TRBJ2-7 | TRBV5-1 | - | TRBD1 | CASSDGTGVVYEQYF | TGCGCCAGCAGCGATGGGACAGGCGTCGTCTACGAGCAGTACTTC
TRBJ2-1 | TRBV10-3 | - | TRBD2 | CAISETSGDEQFF | TGTGCCATCAGTGAGACTAGCGGGGATGAGCAGTTCTTC
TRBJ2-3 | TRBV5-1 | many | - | CASSDVQGGTDTQYF | TGCGCCAGCAGCGACGTACAGGGAGGAACAGATACGCAGTATTTT
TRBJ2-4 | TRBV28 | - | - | CASKAKNIQYF | TGTGCCAGTAAAGCCAAGAACATTCAGTACTTC
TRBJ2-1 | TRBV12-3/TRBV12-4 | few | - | CASSSGGGAPNEQFF | TGTGCCAGCAGCTCGGGCGGGGGCGCACCCAATGAGCAGTTCTTC
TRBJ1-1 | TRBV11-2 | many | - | CASSPLRGRAEAFF | TGTGCCAGCAGCCCCCTCCGGGGCAGAGCTGAAGCTTTCTTT
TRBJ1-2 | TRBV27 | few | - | CASRRSQGANYGYTF | TGTGCCAGCAGAAGGAGTCAAGGGGCTAACTATGGCTACACCTTC
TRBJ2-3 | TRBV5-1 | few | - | CASGLGGPLDTQYF | TGCGCCAGCGGCTTGGGGGGACCCCTGGATACGCAGTATTTT
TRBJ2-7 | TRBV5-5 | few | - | CASSLFGATYEQYF | TGTGCCAGCAGCTTGTTTGGGGCAACCTACGAGCAGTACTTC
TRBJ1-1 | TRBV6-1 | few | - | CASEPWGSDTEAFF | TGTGCCAGCGAACCTTGGGGGTCCGACACTGAAGCTTTCTTT
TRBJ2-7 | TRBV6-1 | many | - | CASSVEGWTYEQYF | TGTGCCAGCAGTGTTGAGGGTTGGACCTACGAGCAGTACTTC
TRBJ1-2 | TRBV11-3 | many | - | CASSFGGEGSGYTF | TGTGCCAGCAGCTTCGGAGGGGAGGGATCCGGCTACACCTTC
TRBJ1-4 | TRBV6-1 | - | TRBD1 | CASSRYWSGTGNEKLFF | TGTGCCAGCAGCCGTTACTGGTCCGGGACAGGGAATGAAAAACTGTTTTTT
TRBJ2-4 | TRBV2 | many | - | CASFQGGVDIQYF | TGTGCCAGCTTTCAAGGGGGTGTGGACATTCAGTACTTC
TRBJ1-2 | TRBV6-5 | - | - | CASSYDRSLRTTYGYTF | TGTGCCAGCAGTTACGACAGGAGTCTGAGGACCACTTATGGCTACACCTTC
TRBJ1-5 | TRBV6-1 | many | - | CASSQPGGGSNQPQHF | TGTGCCAGCAGCCAGCCCGGGGGCGGCAGCAATCAGCCCCAGCATTTT
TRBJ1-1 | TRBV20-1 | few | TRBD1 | CSARGFLGGRAQNTEAFF | TGCAGTGCTAGGGGTTTCTTAGGGGGCCGCGCCCAGAACACTGAAGCTTTCTTT
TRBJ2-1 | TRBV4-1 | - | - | CASSQPAPGTQSYNEQFF | TGCGCCAGCAGCCAGCCCGCACCCGGGACTCAATCCTACAATGAGCAGTTCTTC
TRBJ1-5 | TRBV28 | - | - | CASSFYFNQPQHF | TGTGCCAGCAGTTTTTACTTCAATCAGCCCCAGCATTTT
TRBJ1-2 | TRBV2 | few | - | CASSGRLFLPGNYGYTF | TGTGCCAGTTCCGGTCGACTCTTCCTCCCCGGGAACTATGGCTACACCTTC
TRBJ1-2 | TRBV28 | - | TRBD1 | CASSLRDRDYQNYGYTF | TGTGCCAGCAGTCTAAGGGACAGAGACTACCAAAACTATGGCTACACCTTC
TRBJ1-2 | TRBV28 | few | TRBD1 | CASSWGQAGLYGYTF | TGTGCCAGCAGCTGGGGACAGGCCGGGCTATATGGCTACACCTTC
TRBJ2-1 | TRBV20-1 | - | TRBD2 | CSATGTSGGLGEQFF | TGCAGTGCAACCGGGACTAGCGGGGGGCTAGGTGAGCAGTTCTTC
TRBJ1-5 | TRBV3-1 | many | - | CASSQVRGGQPQHF | TGTGCCAGCAGCCAAGTCAGGGGAGGTCAGCCCCAGCATTTT
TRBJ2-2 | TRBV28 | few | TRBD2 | CASSLSRGGPGELFF | TGTGCCAGCAGTCTCTCGCGGGGGGGCCCCGGGGAGCTGTTTTTT
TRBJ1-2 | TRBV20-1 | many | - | CSATGITF | TGCAGTGCCACCGGAATCACCTTC
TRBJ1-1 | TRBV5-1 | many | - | CASSPDFEAFF | TGCGCCAGCAGCCCGGATTTTGAAGCTTTCTTT
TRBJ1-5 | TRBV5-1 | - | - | CASKLGWGNQPQHF | TGCGCCAGCAAACTCGGGTGGGGCAATCAGCCCCAGCATTTT
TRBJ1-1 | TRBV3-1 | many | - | CASSRRDTTFTEAFF | TGTGCCAGCAGCCGTAGGGACACTACCTTCACTGAAGCTTTCTTT
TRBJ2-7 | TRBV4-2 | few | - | CASKPSEGKVNEQYF | TGTGCCAGCAAGCCTTCGGAGGGAAAGGTGAACGAGCAGTACTTC
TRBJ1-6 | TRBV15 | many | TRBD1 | CATSREGARTGALHF | TGTGCCACCAGCAGAGAGGGGGCCAGGACAGGAGCCCTCCACTTT
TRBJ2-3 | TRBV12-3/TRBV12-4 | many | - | CASSPRVPSTDTQYF | TGTGCCAGCAGCCCCCGGGTCCCTAGCACAGATACGCAGTATTTT
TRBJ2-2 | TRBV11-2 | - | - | CASTQRGTGELFF | TGTGCCAGCACCCAAAGAGGGACCGGGGAGCTGTTTTTT
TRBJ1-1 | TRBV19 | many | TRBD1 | CASSRTTGVNEAFF | TGTGCCAGTAGTAGGACAACAGGGGTGAATGAAGCTTTCTTT